This T cell receptor (beta chain) derives from a study of blood T cell repertoires in COVID-19 (dated by TCRdb to the early 2020s). Some background on the complete study: Samples covering the acute and convalescent phases of COVID-19 were provided by collaborators in the United States, Italy and Spain. Nearly every sample came with metadata listing a de-identified subject ID, COVID-19 status, age in years and sex. Deeply sampled blood TCRbeta repertoires from subjects exposed to, actively infected with, or recovered from COVID-19 were included in the dataset. The material from the prospective study consisted of cDNA or gDNA derived from T cells, B-cell-depleted T cells, or PBMCs. The samples were drawn from two sources: the first 160 participants of the ongoing ImmuneRACE study, and 950 to 1,500 subjects contributed by 6 global collaborators. The repertoires were released in a freely available public database intended as a resource for research on the immune response to SARS-CoV-2. HLA class I and class II types, where available, came from metadata supplied by the sample provider rather than from assay-based typing. Paper-wide results and their limitations: The quantity of clinical and demographic metadata differed by source and by participant and was supplied without curation.

TCRbeta CDR3 regions were amplified from genomic DNA using the immunoSEQ Assay, a bias-controlled multiplex PCR. On the study's bioinformatics: The number of nucleated cells in each sample was estimated by amplification of reference gene primers within the assay. Sequence reads were collapsed and filtered to measure the absolute abundance of every unique TCRbeta CDR3 rearrangement. For each sample, productive Simpson clonality was calculated as the square root of Simpson's diversity index across productive rearrangements. TCRdb obtained this table from immuneACCESS and retained in-frame rearrangements with V and J assigned. These tables miss some clones; where compared with another copy, unresolved V genes account for less than half of the shortfall, and the remainder is unexplained. That table is the source of V, J and clone size, and D and trimming were worked out from the DNA. Here the sample has roughly 500,000 clones; approximately 83% occur a single time. 3.2% of the sample is held by the ten biggest clonotypes.

As for this clone: The specificity of this receptor is unknown. No base quality information exists; no much larger clone differs at one position.

The CDR3 starts with the cysteine, ends with the phenylalanine, and has 15 residues. CDR3 DNA only is kept here, 45 bases in frame from base 1. Trimming takes 8 bases from V and 3 bases from J, and the germline ends sit 19 bases apart. CDR1 and CDR2 are read off the germline V gene (reference sequence) as LNHDA and SQIVND. Whole blood was collected in K2EDTA tubes by collaborating institutions according to the institutions' own protocols. For TCRbeta analysis, collaborators shipped samples in one of three forms: frozen whole blood, isolated PBMCs, or DNA extracted from either of those sample types. The source is a human donor in a cohort sampled during active COVID-19. The rearrangement joined TRBV19 to TRBJ2-5; the D gene remains uncertain. Sequencing used peripheral blood. DNA sequence: TGTGCCAGTTCCACTCCTAGTGGTCGGGAAGAGACCCAGTACTTC. Its coded protein is CASSTPSGREETQYF. The full variable domain, with segments outside the CDR3 supplied by the reference TRBV19 and TRBJ2-5 proteins, appears as DGGITQSPKYLFRKEGQNVTLSCEQNLNHDAMYWYRQDPGQGLRLIYYSQIVNDFQKGDIAEGYSVSREKKESFPLTVTSAQKNPTAFYLCASSTPSGREETQYFGPGTRLLVL.